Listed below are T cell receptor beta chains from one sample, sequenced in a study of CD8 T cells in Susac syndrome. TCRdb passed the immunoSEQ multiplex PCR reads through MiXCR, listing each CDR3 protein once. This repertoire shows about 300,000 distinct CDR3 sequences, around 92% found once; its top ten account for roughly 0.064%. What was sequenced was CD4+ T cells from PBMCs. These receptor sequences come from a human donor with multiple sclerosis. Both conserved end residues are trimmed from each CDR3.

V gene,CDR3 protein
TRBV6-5,ASTRDSLTYEQY
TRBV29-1,SVEEGAGGGDTQY
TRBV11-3,ASSPRRERTEAF
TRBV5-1,ASSFASGGADTEAF
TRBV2,ASSAEGKGRVSILNQPQH
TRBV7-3,ASSSLGDTQY
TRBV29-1,SVEAQGTGNTIY
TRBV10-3,AAAGGAETQY
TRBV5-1,ASSLEVSYEQY
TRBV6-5,ASSYSAYRKVGTEAF
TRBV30,AWSRAGYGF
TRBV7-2,ASSSLAGSPTDTQY
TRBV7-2,ASSPAASWKQY
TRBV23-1,ASSQSNRYNEQF
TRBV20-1,SASLGSSYEQY
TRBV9,ASSPRLGPYEQY
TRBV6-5,ASRGSTNEKLF
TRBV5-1,ASSLPGSTDTQY
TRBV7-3,ASSPNGAGAYEQY
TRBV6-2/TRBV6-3,ASSYSMGGARGKNTEAF
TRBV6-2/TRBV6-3,ASRGTEKSNTEAF
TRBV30,AWSPDIGNQPQH
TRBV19,ASGLGVETQY
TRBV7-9,ASSFGSSEAF
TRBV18,ASSPGRGLGETQY
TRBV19,ASTISGGRVYNEQF
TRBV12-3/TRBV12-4,ASSFMETQY
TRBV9,ASSPGTRTEAF
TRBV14,ASSQGFTYEQY
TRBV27,ASGGQISNQPQH
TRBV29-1,SVELRDGSSYNEQF
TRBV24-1,ATSGGGAGDTQY
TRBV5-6,ASSLDLLAGGRNEQF
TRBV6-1,ASSELPVSRLQETQY
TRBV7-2,ASSLAVDRGAQGYT
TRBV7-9,ATANSNQPQH
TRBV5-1,ASSFYTGTNYGYT
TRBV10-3,AISESARGTEAF
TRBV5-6,ASSLGPTATNSPLH
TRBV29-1,SVAEETQY
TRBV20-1,SAGGGLTASYNEQF
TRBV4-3,ASSPPRGGRDNQPQH
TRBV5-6,ASSLAGGPVEQY
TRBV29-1,SVELGPEQF
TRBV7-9,ASSAASSYT
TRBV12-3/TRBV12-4,ASGQNYEQY